The 22 T cell receptor beta chains listed next were all sequenced from one sample in a study of blood T cell repertoires in COVID-19. Profiling relied on immunoSEQ multiplex PCR, and the TCRdb table lists in-frame clones only, not all of them. The sample consists of 85,000 to 130,000 clones, just under 95% of them appearing once. Sequenced input: peripheral blood. These receptor sequences come from a man between 65 and 80 years old with acute or convalescent COVID-19.

V usage is TRBV7-2 and J usage is TRBJ2-7, with 10 bases that match TRBD2. From germline, CDR1 is SGHTA and CDR2 FQGNSA. J gave up 2 bases and V 0 bases, and 7 bases lay outside the gene matches. The CDR3 has 17 residues. The CDR3 protein is CASSLAASGSTTYEQYF. Here the CDR3 DNA reads TGTGCCAGCAGCTTAGCGGCTAGCGGGAGCACTACCTACGAGCAGTACTTC.

V is TRBV27 and J is TRBJ2-1, with 8 bases identical to TRBD2. The CDR3 extends over 15 amino acids. J was trimmed by 2 bases and V by 5 bases; bases with no gene match: 5. Germline lookup yields CDR1 MNHEY and CDR2 SMNVEV (reference sequence). The CDR3 loop reads CASSPSGGPYNEQFF. The CDR3 nucleotides read TGTGCCAGCAGTCCCAGCGGGGGCCCCTACAATGAGCAGTTCTTC.

The rearrangement uses TRBV5-1 and TRBJ2-7; TRBD2 matches at 14 bases. The ends lost 3 bases at V and 4 bases at J; junction bases unmatched: 0. Germline V lookup: CDR1 SGHRS, CDR2 YFSETQ. The CDR3 is made up of 14 amino acids. CDR3 sequence reads: CASSWTSGGYEQYF. The DNA for the CDR3 is TGCGCCAGCAGCTGGACTAGCGGGGGGTACGAGCAGTACTTC.

The chain recombines TRBV12-3 or TRBV12-4 with TRBJ1-5; tentative D call: TRBD1 (5 bases). Trimming cost V 7 bases and J 5 bases, with 12 bases left between them. The CDR3 totals 13 residues. The CDR3 is CASNAQGHQPQHF. CDR3 sequence (DNA): TGTGCCAGCAACGCGCAGGGTCATCAGCCCCAGCATTTT.

The chain uses TRBV5-1 and TRBJ1-1; D may be TRBD1 (6 bases). Looked up from germline, CDR1 is SGHRS and CDR2 is YFSETQ. The CDR3 runs to 16 residues. Trimming took 3 bases from V and 1 from J, leaving 16 bases between them. CDR3 DNA: TGCGCCAGCAGCTCCCGCTGGGGGCCTACGAACACTGAAGCTTTCTTT. Its translation is CASSSRWGPTNTEAFF.

This rearrangement joins TRBV7-2 to TRBJ1-1; weak D call: TRBD1 (6 bases). This CDR3 is built from 15 residues. V lost 1 base and J 0 bases, leaving 9 bases between the germline ends. The germline V gene has CDR1 SGHTA and CDR2 FQGNSA. The CDR3 protein is CASSLGGQMNTEAFF. For the CDR3, the DNA is TGTGCCAGCAGCTTAGGGGGGCAGATGAACACTGAAGCTTTCTTT.

This chain connects TRBV15 to TRBJ1-1; no clear D. Germline CDR1 is LNHNV and CDR2 is YYDKDF (reference sequence). V was clipped by 2 bases and J by 3 bases, with 7 bases between them. The CDR3 consists of 13 residues. This chain's CDR3 is CATSRLVDTEAFF. The CDR3, as DNA: TGTGCCACCAGCAGACTAGTGGACACTGAAGCTTTCTTT. Supplemented by reference TRBV15 and TRBJ1-1, the full variable domain reads DAMVIQNPRYQVTQFGKPVTLSCSQTLNHNVMYWYQQKSSQAPKLLFHYYDKDFNNEADTPDNFQSRRPNTSFCFLDIRSPGLGDTAMYLCATSRLVDTEAFFGQGTRLTVV.

V usage is TRBV4-3 and J usage is TRBJ2-4, with a tentative D call TRBD2 (5 bases). Per germline, CDR1 LGHNA and CDR2 YSLEER. The CDR3 consists of 17 residues. Between the trimmed V and J ends, which lost 2 bases and 0 bases, there was a span of 14 bases. Here the CDR3 reads CASSQLPVGGAKNIQYF. CDR3 DNA: TGCGCCAGCAGCCAACTCCCAGTAGGAGGAGCCAAAAACATTCAGTACTTC.

The V call is TRBV19, the J call TRBJ1-2, with a possible D match to TRBD1 (6 bases). CDR1 is LNHDA and CDR2 is SQIVND in the germline V gene (reference sequence). The germline V and J ends were trimmed by 5 bases and 5 bases, with 15 bases remaining between them. The CDR3 covers 14 residues. This CDR3 reads CASSRDTIGYGYTF. For the CDR3, the DNA is TGTGCCAGTAGTCGGGACACAATTGGGTATGGCTACACCTTC.

This chain links TRBV5-1 with TRBJ2-6, with 8 bases matching TRBD1. V was pared by 0 bases and J by 0 bases, with 5 bases of the junction left unmatched. Germline V CDR1 and CDR2: SGHRS, YFSETQ. This CDR3 is 18 amino acids long. Written as DNA, the CDR3 is TGCGCCAGCAGCTTGGTAGGACAGGGTTTCTCTGGGGCCAACGTCCTGACTTTC. It codes for CASSLVGQGFSGANVLTF.

This sequence joins TRBV5-1 and TRBJ1-2; no clear D. V lost 4 bases to trimming and J lost 0 bases, with 13 bases between them. Looked up from germline, CDR1 is SGHRS and CDR2 is YFSETQ. This CDR3 region has 15 residues. CDR3 region: CASSKGDLANYGYTF. DNA of the CDR3: TGCGCCAGCAGCAAGGGAGACTTAGCTAACTATGGCTACACCTTC.

The chain is built from TRBV15 and TRBJ2-1; 8 nucleotides align to TRBD1. Germline CDR1 and CDR2: LNHNV and YYDKDF (reference sequence). The J segment lost 6 bases and the V segment lost 0 bases, leaving 4 bases of the junction unmatched. The CDR3 has 15 residues. The CDR3 loop reads CATSRDGQGFNEQFF. As DNA, the CDR3 is TGTGCCACCAGCAGAGATGGACAGGGCTTCAATGAGCAGTTCTTC.

The chain combines TRBV7-6 with TRBJ1-6, with TRBD1 matching over 9 bases. Per the germline V gene, CDR1 is SGHVS and CDR2 is FNYEAQ. The CDR3 consists of 15 residues. Unmatched junction bases numbered 4, after V lost 5 bases and J lost 5 bases. CDR3 coding DNA: TGTGCCAGCAGCCTCCGGGACAGGGATAATTCACCCCTCCACTTT. Residues: CASSLRDRDNSPLHF. Full variable domain (remainder filled in from reference TRBV7-6 and TRBJ1-6): GAGVSQSPRYKVTKRGQDVALRCDPISGHVSLYWYRQALGQGPEFLTYFNYEAQQDKSGLPNDRFSAERPEGSISTLTIQRTEQRDSAMYRCASSLRDRDNSPLHFGNGTRLTVT.

The gene calls are TRBV29-1 and TRBJ1-2; a weak D match, TRBD1 (6 bases). CDR1 SQVTM and CDR2 ANQGSEA come from the germline V gene. There are 12 residues in the CDR3. Trimming pared 8 bases from V and 6 bases from J, leaving 16 bases between. The CDR3 here is CSYWTELHGYTF. The CDR3 DNA sequence: TGCAGCTATTGGACAGAATTACATGGCTACACCTTC.

The V call is TRBV10-3, the J call TRBJ1-1; 10 bases match TRBD1. The CDR3 runs 13 residues. Germline assignment: CDR1 ENHRY and CDR2 SYGVKD. V dropped 6 bases and J dropped 7; count of bases not matched to a gene: 5. CDR3 bases: TGTGCCATCAGAGACAGGGGGCGGGATGAAGCTTTCTTT. It specifies CAIRDRGRDEAFF.

The V call is TRBV4-2, the J call TRBJ1-6; TRBD1 aligns across 8 bases. Germline CDR1 is LGHNA and CDR2 is YNFKEQ. CDR3 length: 17 amino acids. V was pared by 0 bases and J by 5 bases, with 6 bases of the junction left unmatched. CDR3 in amino acids: CASSQDLAGGHNSPLHF. The CDR3 DNA is TGTGCCAGCAGCCAAGATCTTGCAGGGGGCCATAATTCACCCCTCCACTTT.

The gene calls are TRBV28 and TRBJ2-1; the D gene is possibly TRBD2 (6 bases). This CDR3 has 18 residues. Germline CDR1 and CDR2: MDHEN and SYDVKM. V was pared by 4 bases and J by 5 bases, with 24 bases between. CDR3 residues: CASSSPPSRDGGHNEQFF. The CDR3, as DNA: TGTGCCAGCAGTTCCCCCCCGAGCCGGGACGGAGGGCACAATGAGCAGTTCTTC.

The rearrangement joins TRBV4-1 to TRBJ2-7; 9 bases fit TRBD1. Germline CDR1 and CDR2: MGHRA and YSYEKL. Unmatched junction bases numbered 11, after V lost 1 base and J lost 4 bases. This CDR3 is built from 17 residues. The CDR3 here is CASSQVKGTGTFYEQYF. CDR3 DNA: TGCGCCAGCAGCCAAGTTAAGGGGACAGGGACGTTTTACGAGCAGTACTTC.

This sequence joins TRBV21-1 and TRBJ2-3; no DNA check was done on the table's D call, TRBD1. TRBV21-1 represents a pseudogene. There are 18 residues in the CDR3. For the CDR3, the DNA is TGTGCCAGCAGCAAATCTCCGGCTGACAGGCCAGGGGGGGATACGCAGTATTTT. Protein: CASSKSPADRPGGDTQYF.

The chain joins TRBV5-4 to TRBJ1-1; TRBD1 might be the D (6 bases). The CDR3 extends over 15 amino acids. The V end lost 3 bases, the J end lost 5 bases, and 17 bases lay between the germline ends. From germline, CDR1 is SGHNT and CDR2 YYREEE (reference sequence). CDR3 protein: CASSSPRGVGTEAFF. The CDR3 DNA follows: TGTGCCAGCAGCTCCCCCAGGGGAGTCGGTACTGAAGCTTTCTTT.

The chain joins TRBV24-1 to TRBJ1-5, with 7 positions matching TRBD1. In germline, CDR1 is KGHDR, CDR2 SFDVKD. The CDR3 runs 13 residues. V lost 9 bases, J lost 6 bases, and 7 bases stayed unmatched. The CDR3 bases are TGTGCCACCCAGGGACAGTGGAGTCAGCCCCAGCATTTT. This sequence encodes CATQGQWSQPQHF.

The CDR3 nucleotides are TGCGCCAGCAGCCAAGTGCTAGCGGGAGCTTACGAGCAGTACTTC. It encodes CASSQVLAGAYEQYF. This rearrangement joins TRBV4-1 to TRBJ2-7; 10 bases match TRBD2. V dropped 1 base and J dropped 4; count of bases not matched to a gene: 4. Germline CDR1 is MGHRA and CDR2 is YSYEKL. The CDR3 is 15 residues long.